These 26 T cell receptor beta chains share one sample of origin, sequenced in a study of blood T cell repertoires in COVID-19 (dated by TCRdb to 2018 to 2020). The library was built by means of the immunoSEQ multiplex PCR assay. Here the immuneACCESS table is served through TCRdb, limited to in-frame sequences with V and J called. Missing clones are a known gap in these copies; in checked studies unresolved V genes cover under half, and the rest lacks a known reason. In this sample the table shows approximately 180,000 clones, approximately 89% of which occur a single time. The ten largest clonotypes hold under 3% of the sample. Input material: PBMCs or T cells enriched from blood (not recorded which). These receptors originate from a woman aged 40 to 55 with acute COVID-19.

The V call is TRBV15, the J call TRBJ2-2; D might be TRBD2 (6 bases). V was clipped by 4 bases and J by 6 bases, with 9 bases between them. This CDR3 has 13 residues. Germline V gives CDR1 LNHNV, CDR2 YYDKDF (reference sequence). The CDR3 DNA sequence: TGTGCCACCAGCACGACTAGTGCCGGGGAGCTGTTTTTT. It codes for CATSTTSAGELFF.

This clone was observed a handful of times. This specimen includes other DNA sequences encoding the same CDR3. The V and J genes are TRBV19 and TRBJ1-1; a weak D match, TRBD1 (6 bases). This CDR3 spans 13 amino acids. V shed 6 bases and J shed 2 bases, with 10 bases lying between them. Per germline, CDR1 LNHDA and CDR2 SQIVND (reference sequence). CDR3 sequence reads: CASSTGLNTEAFF. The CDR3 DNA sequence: TGTGCCAGTAGCACAGGGCTAAACACTGAAGCTTTCTTT.

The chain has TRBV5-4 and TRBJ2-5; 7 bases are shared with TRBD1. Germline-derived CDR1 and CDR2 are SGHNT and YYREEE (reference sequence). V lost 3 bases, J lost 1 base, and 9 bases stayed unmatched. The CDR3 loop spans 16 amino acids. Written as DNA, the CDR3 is TGTGCCAGCAGCTCCCGGACAGGAGGTGTCCAAGAGACCCAGTACTTC. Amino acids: CASSSRTGGVQETQYF.

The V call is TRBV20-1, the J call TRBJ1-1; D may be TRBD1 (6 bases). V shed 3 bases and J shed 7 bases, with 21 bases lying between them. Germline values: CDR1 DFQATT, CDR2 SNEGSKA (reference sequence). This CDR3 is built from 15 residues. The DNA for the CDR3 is TGCAGTGCTAGTTATACAGGGTTCGTCGAAAGTGAAGCTTTCTTT. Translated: CSASYTGFVESEAFF.

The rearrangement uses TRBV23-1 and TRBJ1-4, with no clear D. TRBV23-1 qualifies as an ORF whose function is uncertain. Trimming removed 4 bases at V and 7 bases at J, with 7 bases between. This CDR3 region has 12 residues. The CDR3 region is CASSRALEKLFF. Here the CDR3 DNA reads TGCGCCAGCAGTCGAGCCCTTGAAAAACTGTTTTTT.

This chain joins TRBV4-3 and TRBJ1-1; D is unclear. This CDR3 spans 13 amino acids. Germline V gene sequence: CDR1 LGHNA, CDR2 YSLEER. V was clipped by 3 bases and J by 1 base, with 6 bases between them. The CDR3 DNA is TGCGCCAGCAGCCAGTCGGGGAACACTGAAGCTTTCTTT. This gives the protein CASSQSGNTEAFF.

The CDR3 DNA follows: TGTGCCAGCAGCCAAGAGGGTTACTCTAGCGGGAGTCACAATGAGCAGTTCTTC. It translates to CASSQEGYSSGSHNEQFF. The V call is TRBV4-2, the J call TRBJ2-1; 10 bases match TRBD2. CDR1 is LGHNA, CDR2 YNFKEQ, per germline. Trimming at V came to 0 bases and at J to 5 bases, leaving 10 bases not matched to a gene. The CDR3 runs to 18 residues.

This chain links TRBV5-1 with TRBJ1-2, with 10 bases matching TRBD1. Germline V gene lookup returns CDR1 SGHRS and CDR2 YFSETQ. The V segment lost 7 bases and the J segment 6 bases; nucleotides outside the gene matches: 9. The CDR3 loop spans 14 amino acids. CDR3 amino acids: CASRQGATLDGYTF. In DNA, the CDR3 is TGCGCCAGCCGACAGGGGGCTACTCTCGATGGCTACACCTTC.

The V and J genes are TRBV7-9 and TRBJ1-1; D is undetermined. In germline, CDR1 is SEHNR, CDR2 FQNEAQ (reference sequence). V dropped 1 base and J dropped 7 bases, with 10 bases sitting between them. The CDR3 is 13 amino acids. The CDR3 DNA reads TGTGCCAGCAGCTTAGAGGGAGGCGGTGAAGCTTTCTTT. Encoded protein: CASSLEGGGEAFF.

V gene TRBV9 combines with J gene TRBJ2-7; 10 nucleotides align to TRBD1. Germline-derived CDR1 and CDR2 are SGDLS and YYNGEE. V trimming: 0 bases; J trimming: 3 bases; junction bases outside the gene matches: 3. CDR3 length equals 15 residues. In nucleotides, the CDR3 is TGTGCCAGCAGCGTAGACGGGACAGGGGACTACGAGCAGTACTTC. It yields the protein CASSVDGTGDYEQYF.

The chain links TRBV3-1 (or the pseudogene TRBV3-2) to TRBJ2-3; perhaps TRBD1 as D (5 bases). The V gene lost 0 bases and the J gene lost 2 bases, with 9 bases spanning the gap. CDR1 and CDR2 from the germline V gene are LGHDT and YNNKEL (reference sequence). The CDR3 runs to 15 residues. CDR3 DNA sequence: TGTGCCAGCAGCCAAGATGCCAGGGACACAGATACGCAGTATTTT. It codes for CASSQDARDTDTQYF.

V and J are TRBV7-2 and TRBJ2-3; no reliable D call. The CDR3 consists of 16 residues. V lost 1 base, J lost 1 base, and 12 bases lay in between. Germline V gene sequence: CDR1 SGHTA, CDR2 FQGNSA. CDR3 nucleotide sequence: TGTGCCAGCAGCTTAGTAGCCGGAGCTGGCACAGATACGCAGTATTTT. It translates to CASSLVAGAGTDTQYF.

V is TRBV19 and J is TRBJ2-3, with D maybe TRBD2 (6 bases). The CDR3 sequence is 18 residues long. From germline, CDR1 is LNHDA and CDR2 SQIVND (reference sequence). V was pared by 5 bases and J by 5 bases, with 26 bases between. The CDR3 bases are TGTGCCAGTAGTCTCCGACAAAGCGGGCCTAGAGGGCTAGATACGCAGTATTTT. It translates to CASSLRQSGPRGLDTQYF.

The chain's CDR3 is CASSLFSSGALTDTQYF. Here the CDR3 DNA reads TGTGCCAGCAGCTTATTCTCTAGCGGGGCCCTAACAGATACGCAGTATTTT. The rearrangement links TRBV11-2 to TRBJ2-3; the match to TRBD2 covers 9 bases. Germline V CDR1 and CDR2: SGHAT, FQNNGV. The junction had 9 bases not matched to a gene; V was cut back by 2 bases and J by 3 bases. The length of the CDR3 is 17 residues.

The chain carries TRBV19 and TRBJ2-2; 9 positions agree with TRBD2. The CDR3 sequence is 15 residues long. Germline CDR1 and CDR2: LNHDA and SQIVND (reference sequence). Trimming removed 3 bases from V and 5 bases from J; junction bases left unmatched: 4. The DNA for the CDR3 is TGTGCCAGTAGTATGAAAAGCGGGAGGACCGGGGAGCTGTTTTTT. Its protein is CASSMKSGRTGELFF.

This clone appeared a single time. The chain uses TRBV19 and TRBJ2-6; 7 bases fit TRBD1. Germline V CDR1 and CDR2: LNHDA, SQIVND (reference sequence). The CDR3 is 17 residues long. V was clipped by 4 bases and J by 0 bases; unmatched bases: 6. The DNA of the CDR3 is TGTGCCAGTAGTAGAGGGACAGCCGGCTCTGGGGCCAACGTCCTGACTTTC. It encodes CASSRGTAGSGANVLTF.

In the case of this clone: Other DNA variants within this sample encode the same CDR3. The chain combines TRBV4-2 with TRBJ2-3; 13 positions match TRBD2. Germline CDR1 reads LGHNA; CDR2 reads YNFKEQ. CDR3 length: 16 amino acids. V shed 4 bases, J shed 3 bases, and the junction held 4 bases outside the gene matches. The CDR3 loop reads CASSRRLAGGTDTQYF. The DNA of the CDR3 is TGTGCCAGCAGCCGCCGACTAGCGGGAGGTACAGATACGCAGTATTTT.

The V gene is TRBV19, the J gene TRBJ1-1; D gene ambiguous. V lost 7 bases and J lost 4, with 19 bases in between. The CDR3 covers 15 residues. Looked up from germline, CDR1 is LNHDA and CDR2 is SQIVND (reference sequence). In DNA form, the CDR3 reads TGTGCCAGTACCTTAAGGTGGGAGGTTAGCACTGAAGCTTTCTTT. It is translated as CASTLRWEVSTEAFF.

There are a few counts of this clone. Here the CDR3 DNA reads TGCGCCAGCAGCCAAGGGGGGGGCACCGACAATGAGCAGTTCTTC. It translates to CASSQGGGTDNEQFF. The rearrangement uses TRBV4-1 and TRBJ2-1, with D possibly TRBD2 on 7 matching bases. Per germline, CDR1 MGHRA and CDR2 YSYEKL. V dropped 1 base and J dropped 5 bases, with 12 bases sitting between them. The CDR3 consists of 15 residues.

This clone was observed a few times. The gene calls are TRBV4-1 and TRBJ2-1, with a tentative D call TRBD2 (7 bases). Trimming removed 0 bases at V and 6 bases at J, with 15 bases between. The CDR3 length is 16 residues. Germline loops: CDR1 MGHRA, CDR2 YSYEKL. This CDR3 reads CASSQEGGGIPNEQFF. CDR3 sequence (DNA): TGCGCCAGCAGCCAAGAGGGAGGGGGGATCCCCAATGAGCAGTTCTTC.

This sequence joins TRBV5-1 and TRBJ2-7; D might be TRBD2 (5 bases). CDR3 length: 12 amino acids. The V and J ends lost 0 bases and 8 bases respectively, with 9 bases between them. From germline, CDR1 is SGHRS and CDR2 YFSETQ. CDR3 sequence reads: CASSLAGVQQYF. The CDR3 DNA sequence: TGCGCCAGCAGCTTGGCCGGGGTCCAGCAGTACTTC. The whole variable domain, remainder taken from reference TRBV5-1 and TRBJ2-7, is KAGVTQTPRYLIKTRGQQVTLSCSPISGHRSVSWYQQTPGQGLQFLFEYFSETQRNKGNFPGRFSGRQFSNSRSEMNVSTLELGDSALYLCASSLAGVQQYFGPGTRLTVT.

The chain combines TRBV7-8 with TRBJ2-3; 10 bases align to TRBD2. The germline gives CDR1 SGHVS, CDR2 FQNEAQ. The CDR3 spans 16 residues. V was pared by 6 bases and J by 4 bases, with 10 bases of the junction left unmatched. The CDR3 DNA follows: TGTGCCAGCAGTCGAGCGGGAGGGCCCTCGGCAGATACGCAGTATTTT. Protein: CASSRAGGPSADTQYF.

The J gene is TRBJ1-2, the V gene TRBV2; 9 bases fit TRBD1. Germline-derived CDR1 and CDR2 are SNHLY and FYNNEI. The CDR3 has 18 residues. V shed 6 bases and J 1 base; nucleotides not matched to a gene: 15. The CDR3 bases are TGTGCCAGCAGATCCCCCGGGACAGGGACCCTACTTAACTATGGCTACACCTTC. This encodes CASRSPGTGTLLNYGYTF.

The CDR3 is CASSQDQRGKSSYEQYF. The CDR3 DNA reads as TGTGCCAGCAGCCAAGATCAGAGGGGGAAGAGCTCCTACGAGCAGTACTTC. This sequence joins TRBV3-1 (or the pseudogene TRBV3-2) and TRBJ2-7; maybe TRBD1 (6 bases). Trimming removed 0 bases from V and 0 bases from J, with 15 bases in between. CDR1 LGHDT and CDR2 YNNKEL come from the germline V gene (reference sequence). This CDR3 has 17 amino acids.

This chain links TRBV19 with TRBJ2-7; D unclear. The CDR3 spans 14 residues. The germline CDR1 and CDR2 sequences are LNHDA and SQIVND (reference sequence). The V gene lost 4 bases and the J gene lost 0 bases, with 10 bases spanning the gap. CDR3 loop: CASSRAYSSYEQYF. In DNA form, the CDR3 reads TGTGCCAGTAGTAGGGCCTATAGCTCCTACGAGCAGTACTTC.

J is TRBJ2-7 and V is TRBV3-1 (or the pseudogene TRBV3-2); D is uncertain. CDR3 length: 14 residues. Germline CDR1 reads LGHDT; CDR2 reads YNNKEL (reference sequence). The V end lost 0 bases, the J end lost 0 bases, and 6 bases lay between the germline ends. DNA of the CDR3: TGTGCCAGCAGCCAAGAAGCAGGCTCCTACGAGCAGTACTTC. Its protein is CASSQEAGSYEQYF.